This T cell receptor (beta chain) is drawn from a study of post-analysis software for immune sequencing data. Overall study results and limits: About five TRBV segments were more frequent in patients than controls; TRBV5-6, TRBV5-1 and TRBV20-1 belonged to this group.

This clonotype was found many times. What it recognizes is unknown. Researchers reported that TCR beta cDNA libraries carried unique molecular identifiers. TCRdb reprocessed the PCR reads with MiXCR, giving one entry per CDR3 protein. This table has 400,000 to 500,000 distinct CDR3 sequences, approximately 38% appearing once. The V and J ends lost 2 bases and 5 bases respectively, with 11 bases between them. The germline CDR1 and CDR2 sequences are SGHTA and FQGNSA. The CDR3 runs 14 residues. The rearrangement links TRBV7-2 to TRBJ2-3, with a possible D match to TRBD2 (5 bases). The sequence derives from a girl aged 2-10 years with multiple sclerosis. Sequencing was done on a sample of blood. The CDR3 DNA is TGTGCCAGCAGCTTATCTTCGCGGGTAGATACGCAGTATTTT. Its translation: CASSLSSRVDTQYF.